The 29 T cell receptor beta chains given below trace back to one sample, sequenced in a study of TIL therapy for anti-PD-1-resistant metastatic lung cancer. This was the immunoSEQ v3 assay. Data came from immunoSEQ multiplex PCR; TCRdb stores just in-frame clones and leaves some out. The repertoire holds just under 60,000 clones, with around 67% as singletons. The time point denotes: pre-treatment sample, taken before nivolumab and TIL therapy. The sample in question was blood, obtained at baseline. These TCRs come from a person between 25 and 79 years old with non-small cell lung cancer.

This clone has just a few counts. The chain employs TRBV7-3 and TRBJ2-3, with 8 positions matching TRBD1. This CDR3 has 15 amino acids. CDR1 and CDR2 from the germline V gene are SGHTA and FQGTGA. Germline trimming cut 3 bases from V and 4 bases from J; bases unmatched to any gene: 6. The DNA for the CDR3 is TGTGCCAGCAGCTTGGACAGGGTTTTCGCAGATACGCAGTATTTT. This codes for CASSLDRVFADTQYF.

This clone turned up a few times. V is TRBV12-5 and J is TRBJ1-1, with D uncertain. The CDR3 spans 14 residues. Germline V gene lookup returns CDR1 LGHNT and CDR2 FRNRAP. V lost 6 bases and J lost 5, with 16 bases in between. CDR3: CASGESAGRTEAFF. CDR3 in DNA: TGTGCTAGTGGAGAAAGCGCGGGAAGGACTGAAGCTTTCTTT. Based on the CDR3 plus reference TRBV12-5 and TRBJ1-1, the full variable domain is DARVTQTPRHKVTEMGQEVTMRCQPILGHNTVFWYRQTMMQGLELLAYFRNRAPLDDSGMPKDRFSAEMPDATLATLKIQPSEPRDSAVYFCASGESAGRTEAFFGQGTRLTVV.

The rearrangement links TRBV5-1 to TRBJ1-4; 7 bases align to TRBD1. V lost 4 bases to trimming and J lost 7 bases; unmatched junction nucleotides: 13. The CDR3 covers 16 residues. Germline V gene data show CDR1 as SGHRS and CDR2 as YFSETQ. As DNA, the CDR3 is TGCGCCAGCAGCACGAACGTTAGGGGGCGCGGTGAAAAACTGTTTTTT. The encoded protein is CASSTNVRGRGEKLFF.

In DNA form, the CDR3 reads TGCAGCGCCGAGGGGACACTCGCGAACACCGGGGAGCTGTTTTTT. Its translation: CSAEGTLANTGELFF. The chain recombines TRBV29-1 with TRBJ2-2; D is possibly TRBD1 (6 bases). Trimming shortened V by 7 bases and J by 0 bases, and 15 bases separated the two germline ends. The germline V gene has CDR1 SQVTM and CDR2 ANQGSEA. The CDR3 length is 15 residues.

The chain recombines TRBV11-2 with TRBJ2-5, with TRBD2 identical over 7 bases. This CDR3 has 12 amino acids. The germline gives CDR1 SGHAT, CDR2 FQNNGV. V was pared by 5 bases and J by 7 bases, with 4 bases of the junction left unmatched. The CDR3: CASSPWGGTQYF. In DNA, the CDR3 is TGTGCCAGCAGCCCTTGGGGGGGGACCCAGTACTTC.

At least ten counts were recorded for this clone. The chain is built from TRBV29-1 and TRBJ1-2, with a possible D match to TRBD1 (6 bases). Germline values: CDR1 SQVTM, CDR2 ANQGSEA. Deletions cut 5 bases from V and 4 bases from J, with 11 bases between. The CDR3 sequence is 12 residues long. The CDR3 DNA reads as TGCAGCGTTACCCAGACAGGCTATGGCTACACCTTC. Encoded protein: CSVTQTGYGYTF. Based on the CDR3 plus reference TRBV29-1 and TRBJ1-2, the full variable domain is SAVISQKPSRDICQRGTSLTIQCQVDSQVTMMFWYRQQPGQSLTLIATANQGSEATYESGFVIDKFPISRPNLTFSTLTVSNMSPEDSSIYLCSVTQTGYGYTFGSGTRLTVV.

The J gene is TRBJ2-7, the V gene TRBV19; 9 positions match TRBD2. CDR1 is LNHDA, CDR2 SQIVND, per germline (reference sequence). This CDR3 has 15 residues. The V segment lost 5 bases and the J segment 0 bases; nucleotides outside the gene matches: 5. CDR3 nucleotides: TGTGCCAGTAGTCGGCTAGCGGGGAGCTCCTACGAGCAGTACTTC. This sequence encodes CASSRLAGSSYEQYF.

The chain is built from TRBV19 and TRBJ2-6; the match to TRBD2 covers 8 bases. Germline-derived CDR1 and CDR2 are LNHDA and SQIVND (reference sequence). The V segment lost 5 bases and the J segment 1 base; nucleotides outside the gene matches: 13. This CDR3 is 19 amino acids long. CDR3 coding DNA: TGTGCCAGTAGTCCCCTCCGGGAGGGGCCCTGGTCTGGGGCCAACGTCCTGACTTTC. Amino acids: CASSPLREGPWSGANVLTF.

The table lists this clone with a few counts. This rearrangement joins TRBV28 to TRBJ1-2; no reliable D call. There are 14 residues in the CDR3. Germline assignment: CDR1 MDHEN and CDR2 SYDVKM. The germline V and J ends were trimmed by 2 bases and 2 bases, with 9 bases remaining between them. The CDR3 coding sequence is TGTGCCAGCAGTTTAGTCCAGTTCAACTATGGCTACACCTTC. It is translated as CASSLVQFNYGYTF.

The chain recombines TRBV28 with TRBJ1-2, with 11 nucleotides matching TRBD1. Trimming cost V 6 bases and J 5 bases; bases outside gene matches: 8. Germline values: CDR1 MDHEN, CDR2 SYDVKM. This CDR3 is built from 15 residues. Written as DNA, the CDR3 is TGTGCCAGCAGACCGGGGACAGGGGGGGCTTATGGCTACACCTTC. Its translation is CASRPGTGGAYGYTF.

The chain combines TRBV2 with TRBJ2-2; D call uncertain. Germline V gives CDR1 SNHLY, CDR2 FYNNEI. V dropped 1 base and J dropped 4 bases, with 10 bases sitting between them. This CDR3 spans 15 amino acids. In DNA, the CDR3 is TGTGCCAGCAGTGAAGTGGCGGACGGCACCGGGGAGCTGTTTTTT. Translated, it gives CASSEVADGTGELFF.

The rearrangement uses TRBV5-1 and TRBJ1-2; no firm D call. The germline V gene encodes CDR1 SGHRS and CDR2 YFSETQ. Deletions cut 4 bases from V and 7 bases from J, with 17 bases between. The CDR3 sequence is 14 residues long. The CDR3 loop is CASSLWTDGPGYTF. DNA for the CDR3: TGCGCCAGCAGCCTGTGGACGGATGGACCTGGCTACACCTTC.

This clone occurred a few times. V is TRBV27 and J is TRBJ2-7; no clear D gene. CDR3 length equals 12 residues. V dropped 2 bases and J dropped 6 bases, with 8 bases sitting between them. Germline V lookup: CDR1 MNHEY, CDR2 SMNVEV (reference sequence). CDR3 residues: CASSLKGIEQYF. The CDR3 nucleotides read TGTGCCAGCAGTTTAAAGGGAATCGAGCAGTACTTC.

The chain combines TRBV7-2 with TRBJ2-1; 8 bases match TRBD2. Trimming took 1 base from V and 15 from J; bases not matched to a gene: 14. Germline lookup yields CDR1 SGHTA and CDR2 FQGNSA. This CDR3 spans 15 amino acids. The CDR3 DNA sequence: TGTGCCAGCAGCTTAGATGGGACTAGTTCTGGTGTGCGGTTCTTC. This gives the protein CASSLDGTSSGVRFF.

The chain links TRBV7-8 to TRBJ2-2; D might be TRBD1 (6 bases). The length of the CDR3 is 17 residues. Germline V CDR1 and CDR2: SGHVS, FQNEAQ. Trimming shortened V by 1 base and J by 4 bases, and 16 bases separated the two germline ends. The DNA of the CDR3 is TGTGCCAGCAGCTTAGGGCTTCAGGGGAGCGTCACCGGGGAGCTGTTTTTT. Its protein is CASSLGLQGSVTGELFF.

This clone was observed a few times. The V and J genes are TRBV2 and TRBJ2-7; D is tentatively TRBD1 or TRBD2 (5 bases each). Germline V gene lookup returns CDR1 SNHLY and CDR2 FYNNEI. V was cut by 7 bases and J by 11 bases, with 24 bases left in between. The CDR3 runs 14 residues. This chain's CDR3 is CASIRGLRDPRKYF. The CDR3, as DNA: TGTGCCAGCATTAGAGGTCTAAGGGACCCTCGGAAGTACTTC.

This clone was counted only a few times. Here the CDR3 reads CASSFERPYNSPLHF. The CDR3 nucleotides read TGTGCCAGCAGCTTTGAAAGGCCCTATAATTCACCCCTCCACTTT. J is TRBJ1-6 and V is TRBV7-2; D unresolved. The germline V and J ends were trimmed by 3 bases and 2 bases, with 8 bases remaining between them. The CDR3 extends over 15 amino acids. The germline CDR1 and CDR2 sequences are SGHTA and FQGNSA.

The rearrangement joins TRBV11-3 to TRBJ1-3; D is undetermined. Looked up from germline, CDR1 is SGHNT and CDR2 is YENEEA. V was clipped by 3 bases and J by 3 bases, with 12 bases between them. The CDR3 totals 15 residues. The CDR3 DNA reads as TGTGCCAGCAGCTTGGGAGGGAATGATGGAAACACCATATATTTT. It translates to CASSLGGNDGNTIYF.

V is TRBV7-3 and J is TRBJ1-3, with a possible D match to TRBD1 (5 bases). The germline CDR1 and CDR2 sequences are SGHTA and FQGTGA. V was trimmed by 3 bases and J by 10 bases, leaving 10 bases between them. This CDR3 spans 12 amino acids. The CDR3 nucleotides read TGTGCCAGCAGCTTCCCGGGGGGAACCATATATTTT. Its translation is CASSFPGGTIYF.

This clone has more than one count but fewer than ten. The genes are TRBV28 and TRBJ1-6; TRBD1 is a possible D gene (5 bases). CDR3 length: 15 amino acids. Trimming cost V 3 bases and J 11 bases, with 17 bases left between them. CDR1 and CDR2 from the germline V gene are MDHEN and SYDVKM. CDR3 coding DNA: TGTGCCAGCAGTTTCCGAGACAGCAGATGGCCACCCCTCCACTTT. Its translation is CASSFRDSRWPPLHF.

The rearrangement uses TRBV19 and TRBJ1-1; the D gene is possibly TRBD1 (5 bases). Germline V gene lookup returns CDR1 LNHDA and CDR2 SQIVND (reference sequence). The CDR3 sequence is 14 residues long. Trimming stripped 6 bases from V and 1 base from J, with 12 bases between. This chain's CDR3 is CASRVHRRNTEAFF. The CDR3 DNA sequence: TGTGCCAGTAGGGTTCACAGGAGGAACACTGAAGCTTTCTTT.

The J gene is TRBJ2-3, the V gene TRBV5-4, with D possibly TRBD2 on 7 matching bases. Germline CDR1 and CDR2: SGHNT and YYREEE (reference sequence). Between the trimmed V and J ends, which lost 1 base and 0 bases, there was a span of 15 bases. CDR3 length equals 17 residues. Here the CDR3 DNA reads TGTGCCAGCAGCTTGTATGGCGGGGGCATTAGCACAGATACGCAGTATTTT. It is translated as CASSLYGGGISTDTQYF.

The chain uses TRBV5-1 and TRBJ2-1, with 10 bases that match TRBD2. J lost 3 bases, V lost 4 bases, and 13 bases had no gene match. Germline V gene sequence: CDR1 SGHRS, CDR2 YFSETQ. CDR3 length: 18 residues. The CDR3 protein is CASSGNPSGSEDYNEQFF. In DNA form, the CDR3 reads TGCGCCAGCAGCGGGAACCCTAGCGGGAGTGAGGACTACAATGAGCAGTTCTTC.

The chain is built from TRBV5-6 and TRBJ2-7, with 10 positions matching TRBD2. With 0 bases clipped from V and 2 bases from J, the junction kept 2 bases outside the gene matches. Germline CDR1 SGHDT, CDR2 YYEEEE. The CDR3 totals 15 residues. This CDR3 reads CASSLASGSPYEQYF. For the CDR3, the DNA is TGTGCCAGCAGCTTGGCTAGCGGGAGCCCCTACGAGCAGTACTTC. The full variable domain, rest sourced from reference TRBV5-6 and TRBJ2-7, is DAGVTQSPTHLIKTRGQQVTLRCSPKSGHDTVSWYQQALGQGPQFIFQYYEEEERQRGNFPDRFSGHQFPNYSSELNVNALLLGDSALYLCASSLASGSPYEQYFGPGTRLTVT.

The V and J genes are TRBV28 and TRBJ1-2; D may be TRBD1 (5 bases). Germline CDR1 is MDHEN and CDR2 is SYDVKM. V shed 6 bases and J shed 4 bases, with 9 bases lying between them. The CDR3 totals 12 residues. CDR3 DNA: TGTGCCAGCAGGGGGCGTAGCTATGGCTACACCTTC. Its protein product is CASRGRSYGYTF.

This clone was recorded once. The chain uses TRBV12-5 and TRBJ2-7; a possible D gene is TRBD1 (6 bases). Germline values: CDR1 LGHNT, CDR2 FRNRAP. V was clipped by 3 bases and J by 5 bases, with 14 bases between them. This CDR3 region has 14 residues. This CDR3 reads CASGFRRGSHEQYF. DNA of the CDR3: TGTGCTAGTGGTTTTCGCAGGGGTTCCCACGAGCAGTACTTC.

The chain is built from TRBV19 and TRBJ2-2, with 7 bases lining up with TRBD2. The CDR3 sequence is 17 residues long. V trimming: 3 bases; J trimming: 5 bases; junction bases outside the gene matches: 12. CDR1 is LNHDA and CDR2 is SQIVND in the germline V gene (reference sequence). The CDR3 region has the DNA TGTGCCAGTAGTATCACGGCCTCGGGAGGAGGAACCGGGGAGCTGTTTTTT. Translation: CASSITASGGGTGELFF.

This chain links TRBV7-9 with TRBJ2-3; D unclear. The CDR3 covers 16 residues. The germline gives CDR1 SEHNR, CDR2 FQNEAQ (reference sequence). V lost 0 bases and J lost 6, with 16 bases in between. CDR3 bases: TGTGCCAGCAGCTTAGCGAGGACCTACGGTGCGGATACGCAGTATTTT. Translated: CASSLARTYGADTQYF.

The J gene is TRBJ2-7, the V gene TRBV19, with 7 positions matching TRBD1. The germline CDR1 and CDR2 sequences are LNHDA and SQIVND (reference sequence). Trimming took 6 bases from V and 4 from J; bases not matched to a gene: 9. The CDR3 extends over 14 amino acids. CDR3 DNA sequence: TGTGCCAGTAGCCCCAGGACAGGTCAATACGAGCAGTACTTC. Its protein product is CASSPRTGQYEQYF.